This T cell receptor beta chain stems from a study of blood T cell repertoires in COVID-19. Study at large: The samples span acute and convalescent COVID-19 from the United States, Italy and Spain. Sources were T cells, B-cell-depleted T cells, or PBMCs; the material itself was cDNA or gDNA.

With 3 bases clipped from V and 3 bases from J, the junction kept 2 bases outside the gene matches. The germline V gene encodes CDR1 KGHDR and CDR2 SFDVKD. The CDR3 loop spans 14 amino acids. In the authors' methods: How many nucleated cells were present was estimated from reference gene primer amplification. Produced via immunoSEQ multiplex PCR; TCRdb's table is partial and in-frame only. D and trimming were read from the DNA, whereas the V and J calls and clone size are those reported in that table. The sample carries 100,000 or so clones, about 89% recorded once. As for this clone: This specimen includes other DNA sequences encoding the same CDR3.

The sample comprised peripheral blood. V gene TRBV24-1 combines with J gene TRBJ2-3, with 7 positions matching TRBD2. This sequence originates from a man aged 55 to 69 with acute or convalescent COVID-19. CDR3 coding DNA: TGTGCCACCAGTGATCCGCGGGGGACAGATACGCAGTATTTT. Amino acid sequence: CATSDPRGTDTQYF.